This entry features one T cell receptor (beta chain) sequence. Its antigen remains unknown. The ends were cut back, 4 bases at V and 1 base at J, with 14 bases in the middle. The CDR3 has 15 residues. Germline V CDR1 and CDR2: SGDLS, YYNGEE. This record comes from a study of CD4 T cells in relation to SARS-CoV-2 and coronaviruses. Sequencing was performed with immunoSEQ multiplex PCR; in TCRdb, only in-frame clones are kept and a portion is missing. Of around 23,000 clones in the sample, roughly four fifths were seen once. CD4+ T cells from unexposed donors were obtained before the COVID-19 pandemic (2011-2018). The cells were cultured for less than twelve days before CD4+ T cells were isolated.

The chain couples TRBV9 to TRBJ2-5; D might be TRBD1 (5 bases). This clonotype was obtained from a human donor in good health. The specimen sequenced was CD4+ T cells from PBMCs, cultured in vitro. The DNA of the CDR3 is TGTGCCAGCAGCTCCCAAGGGGTACGCCAAGAGACCCAGTACTTC. Its protein product is CASSSQGVRQETQYF. Using reference TRBV9 and TRBJ2-5 for the parts outside the CDR3, the full variable domain is DSGVTQTPKHLITATGQRVTLRCSPRSGDLSVYWYQQSLDQGLQFLIQYYNGEERAKGNILERFSAQQFPDLHSELNLSSLELGDSALYFCASSSQGVRQETQYFGPGTRLLVL.